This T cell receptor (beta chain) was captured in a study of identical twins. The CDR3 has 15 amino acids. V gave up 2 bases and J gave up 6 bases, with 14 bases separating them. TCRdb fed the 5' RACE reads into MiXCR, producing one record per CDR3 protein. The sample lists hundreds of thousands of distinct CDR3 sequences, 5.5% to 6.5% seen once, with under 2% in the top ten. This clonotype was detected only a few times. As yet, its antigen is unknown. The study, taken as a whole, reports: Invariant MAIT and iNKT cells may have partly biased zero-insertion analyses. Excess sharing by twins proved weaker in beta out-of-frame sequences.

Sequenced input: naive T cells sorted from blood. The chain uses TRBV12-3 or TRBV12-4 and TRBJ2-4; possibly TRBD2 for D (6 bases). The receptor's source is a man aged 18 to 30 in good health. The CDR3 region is CASSLYWSSGNIQYF. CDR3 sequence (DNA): TGTGCCAGCAGTTTATACTGGAGTAGCGGAAACATTCAGTACTTC.